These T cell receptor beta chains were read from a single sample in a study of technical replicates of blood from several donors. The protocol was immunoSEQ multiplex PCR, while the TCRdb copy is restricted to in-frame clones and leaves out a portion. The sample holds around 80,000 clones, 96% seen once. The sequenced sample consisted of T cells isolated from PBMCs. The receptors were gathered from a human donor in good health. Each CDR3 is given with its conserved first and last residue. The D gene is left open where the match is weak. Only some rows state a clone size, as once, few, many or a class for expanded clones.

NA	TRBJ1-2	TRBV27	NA	TGTGCCAGCAGTTTTGACAGGTACTATGGCTACACCTTC	CASSFDRYYGYTF
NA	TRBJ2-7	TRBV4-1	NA	TGCGCCAGCAGCCAGACCCCCTATGCCCTCGCGGAGGAGGCCTACGAGCAGTACTTC	CASSQTPYALAEEAYEQYF
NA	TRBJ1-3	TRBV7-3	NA	TGTGCCAGCAGCCTGGAGAACACCATATATTTT	CASSLENTIYF
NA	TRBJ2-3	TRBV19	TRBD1	TGTGCCAGTAGTATTAGGGCAGGGGGCAGGACAGATACGCAGTATTTT	CASSIRAGGRTDTQYF
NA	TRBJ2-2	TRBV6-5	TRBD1	TGTGCCAGCAGGTTACAGGGGACCGGGGAGCTGTTTTTT	CASRLQGTGELFF
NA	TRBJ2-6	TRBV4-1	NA	TGCGCCAGCAGCCCCTCGGCGGGGCAGGACCCCTCTGGGGCCAACGTCCTGACTTTC	CASSPSAGQDPSGANVLTF
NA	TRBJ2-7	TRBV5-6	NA	TGTGCCAGCAGCCCCTATGGACAGGGACTACGCTCCTACGAGCAGTACTTC	CASSPYGQGLRSYEQYF
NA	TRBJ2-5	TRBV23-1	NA	TGCGCCAGCAGTCTACCGGAAGAGACCCAGTACTTC	CASSLPEETQYF
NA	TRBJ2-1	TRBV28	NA	TGTGCCACCCAGGCCATAATTGCCAGTGGGAATGAGCAGTTCTTC	CATQAIIASGNEQFF
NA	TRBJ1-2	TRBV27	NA	TGTGCCAGCGCTTCAACCGCAGGGGACTATGGCTACACCTTC	CASASTAGDYGYTF
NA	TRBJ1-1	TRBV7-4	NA	TGTGCCAGCAGCTGGAAGCAGGGGCTGAACACTGAAGCTTTCTTT	CASSWKQGLNTEAFF
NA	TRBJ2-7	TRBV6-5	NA	TGTGCCAGCAGTCCCGACAGGCTTAATTCCTACGAGCAGTACTTC	CASSPDRLNSYEQYF
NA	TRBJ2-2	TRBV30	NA	TGTGCCTGGAGGTCATGGCAGGGAGGTACCACCGGGGAGCTGTTTTTT	CAWRSWQGGTTGELFF
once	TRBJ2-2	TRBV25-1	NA	TGTGCCAGCAGTGGGACGACTATATACACCGGGGAGCTGTTTTTT	CASSGTTIYTGELFF
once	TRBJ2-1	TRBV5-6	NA	TGTGCCAGCAGCTCGACAGGCTTAAATTATTATAGCTCCTACAATGAGCAGTTCTTC	CASSSTGLNYYSSYNEQFF
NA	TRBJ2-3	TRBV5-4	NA	TGTGCCAGCAGCTTGGAAAGGGGTTACGCAGATACGCAGTATTTT	CASSLERGYADTQYF
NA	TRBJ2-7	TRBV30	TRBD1	TGTGCCTGGGACAGGGGAGGCGGCGAGCAGTACTTC	CAWDRGGGEQYF
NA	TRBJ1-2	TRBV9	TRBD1	TGTGCCAGCAGCGCGAGGCCGCGGGACAGGGGGAGTGAGTATGGCTACACCTTC	CASSARPRDRGSEYGYTF
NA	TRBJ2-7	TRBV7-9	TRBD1	TGTGCCAGCAGCTTAATTGGACAGGGAAGCGAGCAGTACTTC	CASSLIGQGSEQYF
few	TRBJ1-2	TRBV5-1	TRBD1	TGCGCCAGCAGCGCCCGGACAGGGGATGGGAACGGCTACACCTTC	CASSARTGDGNGYTF
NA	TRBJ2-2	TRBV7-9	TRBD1	TGTGCCAGCAGCTTGAACAGGGGACCCACCGGGGAGCTGTTTTTT	CASSLNRGPTGELFF
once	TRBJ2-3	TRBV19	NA	TGTGCCAGTAGTATAGATACAGGGTACGGCACAGATACGCAGTATTTT	CASSIDTGYGTDTQYF
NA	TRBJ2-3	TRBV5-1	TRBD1	TGCGCCAGCAGCTTGATGACAGGGGGAACAGATACGCAGTATTTT	CASSLMTGGTDTQYF
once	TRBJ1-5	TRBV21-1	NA	TGTGCCAGCAGCAAAGCCACGACAGGGGCGTTAAGGCAGCCCCAGCATTTT	CASSKATTGALRQPQHF
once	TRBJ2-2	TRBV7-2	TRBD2	TGTGCCAGCAGCTTAGATACCGCTAGCGGGAGCACCGGGGAGCTGTTTTTT	CASSLDTASGSTGELFF
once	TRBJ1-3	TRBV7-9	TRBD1	TGTGCCAGCAGCCGGGACAGTGGAAACACCATATATTTT	CASSRDSGNTIYF
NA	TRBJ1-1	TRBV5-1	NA	TGCGCCAGCAGCGCAACAGGCGCCTTTGAAGCTTTCTTT	CASSATGAFEAFF
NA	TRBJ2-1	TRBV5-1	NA	TGCGCCAGCAGCTTGGCTGGACAGACCTACAATGAGCAGTTCTTC	CASSLAGQTYNEQFF
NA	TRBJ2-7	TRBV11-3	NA	TGTGCCAGCAGCTTAACACCGTCCTACGAGCAGTACTTC	CASSLTPSYEQYF
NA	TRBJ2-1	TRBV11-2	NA	TGTGCCAGCAGCTTACGACTAGTGAGTTACAATGAGCAGTTCTTC	CASSLRLVSYNEQFF
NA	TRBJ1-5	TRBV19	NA	TGTGCCAGTAGTATTTTGATCCGGCAGGGCGGACAGCCCCAGCATTTT	CASSILIRQGGQPQHF
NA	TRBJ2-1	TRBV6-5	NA	TGTGCCAGCAGGTCCGGGACTCCCGAGCAGTTCTTC	CASRSGTPEQFF
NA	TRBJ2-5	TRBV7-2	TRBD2	TGTGCCAGCAGCCCGGGACTAGCGGGACCTGGAGAGACCCAGTACTTC	CASSPGLAGPGETQYF
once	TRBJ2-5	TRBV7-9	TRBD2	TGTGCCAGCAGCCCTAGCGGGCAAGAGACCCAGTACTTC	CASSPSGQETQYF
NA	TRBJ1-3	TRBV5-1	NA	TGCGCCAGCAGCTTCGGGATTACTAACGGAAACACCATATATTTT	CASSFGITNGNTIYF
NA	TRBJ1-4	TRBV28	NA	TGTGCCAGCAGCTCAGACAGACTGTTTTTT	CASSSDRLFF
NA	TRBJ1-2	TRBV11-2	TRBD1	TGTGCCAGCAGCTTAGTACAGGGGTGGAACTATGGCTACACCTTC	CASSLVQGWNYGYTF
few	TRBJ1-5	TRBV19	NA	TGTGCCAGTAGGTCCGGGATGGGGCCCCAGCATTTT	CASRSGMGPQHF
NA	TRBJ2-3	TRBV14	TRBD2	TGTGCCAGCAGCCCCCAACTAGCGGGAGGCACAGATACGCAGTATTTT	CASSPQLAGGTDTQYF
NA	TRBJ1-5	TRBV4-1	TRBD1	TGCGCCAGCAGCCTCCGACAGGGGGCGAACCAGCCCCAGCATTTT	CASSLRQGANQPQHF
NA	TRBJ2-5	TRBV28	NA	TGTGCCAGCAGTTTACTAGCCCAGGGCGTACAGGGCCCAAAAGAGACCCAGTACTTC	CASSLLAQGVQGPKETQYF